The rows below give T cell receptor beta chains drawn from one sample of a study of blood T cell repertoires in COVID-19. The protocol was immunoSEQ multiplex PCR, while the TCRdb copy is restricted to in-frame clones and leaves out a portion. Among around 220,000 clones, 75% to 90% were seen once, and the ten largest hold about 6%. The specimen sequenced was PBMCs or T cells enriched from blood (not recorded which). Receptors originate from a woman between 25 and 40 years old with acute COVID-19. CDR3s include the opening cysteine and the closing phenylalanine or tryptophan. A D gene is named only where the DNA matches it firmly. Clone sizes are given selectively: once, few, many, or a class where the clone is expanded.

V gene: TRBV19
CDR3 length: 15
J gene: TRBJ2-1
clone size: few
D gene: TRBD2
CDR3 protein: CASSTRTSEANEQFF
CDR3 DNA: TGTGCCAGTAGTACGAGGACTAGCGAGGCCAATGAGCAGTTCTTC

V gene: TRBV10-3
CDR3 length: 16
J gene: TRBJ1-3
clone size: -
D gene: -
CDR3 protein: CAISEKGLNSGNTIYF
CDR3 DNA: TGTGCCATCAGTGAGAAAGGACTAAACTCTGGAAACACCATATATTTT

V gene: TRBV11-2
CDR3 length: 14
J gene: TRBJ2-7
clone size: -
D gene: TRBD1
CDR3 protein: CASRPLQGHYEQYF
CDR3 DNA: TGTGCCAGCAGGCCATTACAGGGGCACTACGAGCAGTACTTC

V gene: TRBV28
CDR3 length: 13
J gene: TRBJ1-1
clone size: -
D gene: TRBD1
CDR3 protein: CATTLTGLRWTFF
CDR3 DNA: TGTGCCACCACATTGACAGGGCTCCGTTGGACTTTCTTT

V gene: TRBV27
CDR3 length: 14
J gene: TRBJ2-5
clone size: -
D gene: TRBD1
CDR3 protein: CASSSTGGRKTQYF
CDR3 DNA: TGTGCCAGCAGTTCCACAGGGGGCAGGAAGACCCAGTACTTC

V gene: TRBV7-2
CDR3 length: 15
J gene: TRBJ2-7
clone size: -
D gene: TRBD1
CDR3 protein: CASSYWTGGNDEQYF
CDR3 DNA: TGTGCCAGCAGCTATTGGACAGGGGGGAACGACGAGCAGTACTTC

V gene: TRBV18
CDR3 length: 12
J gene: TRBJ1-1
clone size: -
D gene: -
CDR3 protein: CASSPRDTEAFF
CDR3 DNA: TGTGCCAGCTCACCGAGGGACACTGAAGCTTTCTTT

V gene: TRBV27
CDR3 length: 15
J gene: TRBJ2-6
clone size: -
D gene: -
CDR3 protein: CASSSRGGGANVLTF
CDR3 DNA: TGTGCCAGCAGTTCCAGGGGTGGTGGGGCCAACGTCCTGACTTTC

V gene: TRBV29-1
CDR3 length: 14
J gene: TRBJ2-1
clone size: once
D gene: TRBD2
CDR3 protein: CSARGLAEYNEQFF
CDR3 DNA: TGCAGCGCAAGAGGGCTAGCGGAGTACAATGAGCAGTTCTTC

V gene: TRBV19
CDR3 length: 15
J gene: TRBJ1-5
clone size: -
D gene: TRBD1
CDR3 protein: CASSTGTGHNQPQHF
CDR3 DNA: TGTGCCAGTAGTACGGGGACAGGTCATAATCAGCCCCAGCATTTT

V gene: TRBV6-6
CDR3 length: 14
J gene: TRBJ2-4
clone size: -
D gene: TRBD1
CDR3 protein: CASSYPGQDGLQYF
CDR3 DNA: TGTGCCAGCAGTTACCCGGGACAGGATGGCCTTCAGTACTTC

V gene: TRBV19
CDR3 length: 13
J gene: TRBJ2-7
clone size: -
D gene: -
CDR3 protein: CASRARASDEQYF
CDR3 DNA: TGTGCCAGTAGGGCCAGGGCGTCTGACGAGCAGTACTTC

V gene: TRBV19
CDR3 length: 14
J gene: TRBJ2-4
clone size: -
D gene: -
CDR3 protein: CASSITRTKNIQYF
CDR3 DNA: TGTGCCAGTAGTATAACTCGAACCAAAAACATTCAGTACTTC

V gene: TRBV19
CDR3 length: 17
J gene: TRBJ1-6
clone size: -
D gene: -
CDR3 protein: CASSIQQLEVANSPLHF
CDR3 DNA: TGTGCCAGTAGTATCCAGCAGTTAGAGGTGGCAAATTCACCCCTCCACTTT

V gene: TRBV29-1
CDR3 length: 13
J gene: TRBJ1-2
clone size: -
D gene: TRBD1
CDR3 protein: CSVGDREGYGYTF
CDR3 DNA: TGCAGCGTGGGGGACAGGGAAGGCTATGGCTACACCTTC

V gene: TRBV29-1
CDR3 length: 15
J gene: TRBJ1-1
clone size: -
D gene: TRBD1
CDR3 protein: CSIRQGATANTEAFF
CDR3 DNA: TGCAGCATAAGACAGGGGGCGACGGCGAACACTGAAGCTTTCTTT

V gene: TRBV10-3
CDR3 length: 14
J gene: TRBJ1-1
clone size: -
D gene: TRBD1
CDR3 protein: CAIRGQGQNTEAFF
CDR3 DNA: TGTGCCATCAGGGGACAGGGTCAGAACACTGAAGCTTTCTTT

V gene: TRBV5-1
CDR3 length: 19
J gene: TRBJ2-2
clone size: -
D gene: TRBD2
CDR3 protein: CASSPRTSGGAPSTGELFF
CDR3 DNA: TGCGCCAGCAGCCCGCGGACTAGCGGGGGGGCCCCCTCCACCGGGGAGCTGTTTTTT

V gene: TRBV9
CDR3 length: 14
J gene: TRBJ2-1
clone size: once
D gene: -
CDR3 protein: CASSVVGGNNEQFF
CDR3 DNA: TGTGCCAGCAGCGTAGTCGGCGGGAACAATGAGCAGTTCTTC

V gene: TRBV5-1
CDR3 length: 15
J gene: TRBJ2-7
clone size: -
D gene: TRBD1
CDR3 protein: CASRLDRELAYEQYF
CDR3 DNA: TGCGCCAGCAGGTTGGACAGGGAACTCGCCTACGAGCAGTACTTC

V gene: TRBV19
CDR3 length: 15
J gene: TRBJ2-4
clone size: -
D gene: TRBD2
CDR3 protein: CASSTRAGTTNIQYF
CDR3 DNA: TGTGCCAGTAGTACCAGAGCGGGGACCACGAACATTCAGTACTTC

V gene: TRBV5-4
CDR3 length: 13
J gene: TRBJ1-4
clone size: -
D gene: -
CDR3 protein: CASSSGGGRRLFF
CDR3 DNA: TGTGCCAGCAGCTCCGGTGGAGGGCGTAGGCTGTTTTTT

V gene: TRBV9
CDR3 length: 13
J gene: TRBJ1-1
clone size: -
D gene: TRBD1
CDR3 protein: CASSETGAAEAFF
CDR3 DNA: TGTGCCAGCAGCGAGACAGGGGCCGCTGAAGCTTTCTTT

V gene: TRBV29-1
CDR3 length: 17
J gene: TRBJ1-2
clone size: -
D gene: TRBD1
CDR3 protein: CSVNAPQDREGGYGYTF
CDR3 DNA: TGCAGCGTTAATGCCCCACAAGACAGGGAAGGGGGCTATGGCTACACCTTC

V gene: TRBV28
CDR3 length: 14
J gene: TRBJ1-4
clone size: -
D gene: -
CDR3 protein: CASASGATNEKLFF
CDR3 DNA: TGTGCCAGCGCCAGCGGGGCTACTAATGAAAAACTGTTTTTT

V gene: TRBV24-1
CDR3 length: 16
J gene: TRBJ2-1
clone size: once
D gene: -
CDR3 protein: CATSSTGPSSYNEQFF
CDR3 DNA: TGTGCCACCAGTTCGACAGGCCCGAGCTCCTACAATGAGCAGTTCTTC

V gene: TRBV28
CDR3 length: 13
J gene: TRBJ2-7
clone size: -
D gene: -
CDR3 protein: CASSFVSSHEQYF
CDR3 DNA: TGTGCCAGCAGTTTTGTGTCTAGCCACGAGCAGTACTTC

V gene: TRBV28
CDR3 length: 17
J gene: TRBJ1-2
clone size: few
D gene: TRBD1
CDR3 protein: CASSFRDRSSPNYGYTF
CDR3 DNA: TGTGCCAGCAGTTTCCGGGACAGGTCTAGCCCTAACTATGGCTACACCTTC

V gene: TRBV28
CDR3 length: 18
J gene: TRBJ1-6
clone size: -
D gene: TRBD1
CDR3 protein: CASRGGTGLWIRNSPLHF
CDR3 DNA: TGTGCCAGCAGGGGGGGGACAGGCCTGTGGATCCGGAATTCACCCCTCCACTTT

V gene: TRBV28
CDR3 length: 13
J gene: TRBJ1-2
clone size: -
D gene: -
CDR3 protein: CASSPQRGGGYTF
CDR3 DNA: TGTGCCAGCAGTCCGCAGCGCGGCGGTGGCTACACCTTC

V gene: TRBV11-3
CDR3 length: 13
J gene: TRBJ2-3
clone size: once
D gene: -
CDR3 protein: CASSLDRQDTQYF
CDR3 DNA: TGTGCCAGCAGCTTGGACAGACAGGATACGCAGTATTTT

V gene: TRBV3-1/TRBV3-2
CDR3 length: 15
J gene: TRBJ2-5
clone size: -
D gene: TRBD2
CDR3 protein: CASTGTSVLGETQYF
CDR3 DNA: TGTGCCAGCACCGGGACTAGCGTCCTGGGGGAGACCCAGTACTTC

V gene: TRBV3-1/TRBV3-2
CDR3 length: 14
J gene: TRBJ2-5
clone size: -
D gene: TRBD2
CDR3 protein: CASSQGLAGETQYF
CDR3 DNA: TGTGCCAGCAGCCAAGGACTAGCGGGAGAGACCCAGTACTTC

V gene: TRBV5-8
CDR3 length: 15
J gene: TRBJ2-5
clone size: -
D gene: TRBD2
CDR3 protein: CASSSGLTLQETQYF
CDR3 DNA: TGTGCCAGCAGCTCGGGACTAACACTCCAAGAGACCCAGTACTTC

V gene: TRBV5-1
CDR3 length: 16
J gene: TRBJ2-1
clone size: once
D gene: TRBD1
CDR3 protein: CASSLASGGSYNEQFF
CDR3 DNA: TGCGCCAGCAGCTTGGCCTCAGGGGGCTCCTACAATGAGCAGTTCTTC

V gene: TRBV10-1
CDR3 length: 13
J gene: TRBJ1-3
clone size: -
D gene: -
CDR3 protein: CASSDSGRRTIYF
CDR3 DNA: TGCGCCAGCAGTGACTCCGGCCGGAGGACCATATATTTT

V gene: TRBV2
CDR3 length: 10
J gene: TRBJ2-1
clone size: -
D gene: -
CDR3 protein: CASSLNEQFF
CDR3 DNA: TGTGCCAGCAGTCTAAATGAGCAGTTCTTC

V gene: TRBV6-5
CDR3 length: 16
J gene: TRBJ2-1
clone size: once
D gene: TRBD2
CDR3 protein: CASSYMIGTSDNEQFF
CDR3 DNA: TGTGCCAGCAGTTACATGATCGGGACTAGTGACAATGAGCAGTTCTTC

V gene: TRBV5-6
CDR3 length: 15
J gene: TRBJ2-1
clone size: -
D gene: TRBD2
CDR3 protein: CASSLLAGSQNEQFF
CDR3 DNA: TGTGCCAGCAGCTTGCTAGCGGGGAGTCAGAATGAGCAGTTCTTC

V gene: TRBV19
CDR3 length: 13
J gene: TRBJ1-2
clone size: few
D gene: -
CDR3 protein: CASSISLSYGYTF
CDR3 DNA: TGTGCCAGTAGTATATCGTTGAGCTATGGCTACACCTTC

V gene: TRBV2
CDR3 length: 14
J gene: TRBJ2-3
clone size: -
D gene: TRBD1
CDR3 protein: CASSEATGQNTQYF
CDR3 DNA: TGTGCCAGCAGTGAAGCTACGGGACAGAATACGCAGTATTTT

V gene: TRBV18
CDR3 length: 15
J gene: TRBJ2-3
clone size: -
D gene: -
CDR3 protein: CASSPSVGAGDTQYF
CDR3 DNA: TGTGCCAGCTCACCAAGCGTGGGAGCGGGTGATACGCAGTATTTT

V gene: TRBV29-1
CDR3 length: 12
J gene: TRBJ2-1
clone size: -
D gene: -
CDR3 protein: CSVGKGWSEQFF
CDR3 DNA: TGCAGCGTTGGTAAGGGGTGGAGTGAGCAGTTCTTC

V gene: TRBV27
CDR3 length: 15
J gene: TRBJ2-1
clone size: -
D gene: TRBD2
CDR3 protein: CASSLSGGGHNEQFF
CDR3 DNA: TGTGCCAGCAGTTTATCTGGCGGGGGGCACAATGAGCAGTTCTTC

V gene: TRBV10-3
CDR3 length: 14
J gene: TRBJ1-5
clone size: -
D gene: TRBD1
CDR3 protein: CASKTGTHNQPQHF
CDR3 DNA: TGTGCCTCAAAGACAGGGACCCACAATCAGCCCCAGCATTTT

V gene: TRBV28
CDR3 length: 16
J gene: TRBJ1-5
clone size: few
D gene: TRBD1
CDR3 protein: CASRNRGPHGNQPQHF
CDR3 DNA: TGTGCCAGCAGGAACAGGGGGCCCCATGGAAATCAGCCCCAGCATTTT

V gene: TRBV9
CDR3 length: 16
J gene: TRBJ2-7
clone size: -
D gene: TRBD1
CDR3 protein: CASSPGTGISTYEQYF
CDR3 DNA: TGTGCCAGCAGCCCCGGGACAGGGATCTCTACCTACGAGCAGTACTTC

V gene: TRBV7-2
CDR3 length: 14
J gene: TRBJ2-7
clone size: -
D gene: TRBD2
CDR3 protein: CASSSLPTGGEQYF
CDR3 DNA: TGTGCCAGCAGCTCACTCCCCACGGGAGGGGAGCAGTACTTC

V gene: TRBV19
CDR3 length: 16
J gene: TRBJ1-3
clone size: -
D gene: -
CDR3 protein: CASSTIGRGAGNTIYF
CDR3 DNA: TGTGCCAGTAGTACCATCGGCAGGGGAGCTGGAAACACCATATATTTT